This entry features one TCR beta chain sequence. The sample comes from a study of T cell responses to AZD1222 COVID-19 vaccine. This table comes from immunoSEQ multiplex PCR, and its TCRdb copy is limited to in-frame clones, with some not included. This table has 160,000 or so clones, around 90% appearing once. CDR1 and CDR2 from the germline V gene are SGHAT and FQDESV (reference sequence). Trimming removed 3 bases from V and 3 bases from J, with 17 bases in between. The CDR3 has 16 residues. The chain uses TRBV11-1 and TRBJ1-1; a possible D gene is TRBD1 (5 bases). This specimen consisted of peripheral blood, obtained on day 0 of AZD1222 vaccination. This receptor was taken from an adult in good health. CDR3 in amino acids: CASSFSRSLGHTEAFF. In DNA form, the CDR3 reads TGTGCCAGCAGCTTTAGTCGGTCGTTGGGGCACACTGAAGCTTTCTTT.